The clone carrying this T cell receptor beta chain showed up just a few times. What it recognizes is unknown. The ends were cut back, 0 bases at V and 12 bases at J, with 15 bases in the middle. CDR1 and CDR2 from the germline V gene are LNHNV and YYDKDF (reference sequence). There are 14 residues in the CDR3. Expressed TCRB transcripts were sequenced because the entire RNA isolate underwent reverse transcription. Mean read depth for naive, central memory and regulatory T cell samples was several million reads. Clones were read by immunoSEQ multiplex PCR, and TCRdb kept only the in-frame ones, dropping some. The table shows nearly 700,000 clones, with 13% occurring only once. These data originate in a study of beta chain features in type 1 diabetes. Overall study results and limits: Among patients with Type 1 diabetes, TCRB CDR3s were moderately but significantly shorter in every one of the four CD4+ subsets. Naive, central memory and regulatory TCRB repertoires appeared more similar among patients than healthy donors.

Sequenced material: naive CD4+ T cells from blood. The TCR sequence derives from a man aged 18 to 29 with type 1 diabetes. V is TRBV15 and J is TRBJ2-1; no clear D. This CDR3 reads CATSRDKIQLGQFF. CDR3 bases: TGTGCCACCAGCAGAGATAAAATCCAGCTGGGGCAGTTCTTC. The variable domain in full, with the rest retrieved from reference TRBV15 and TRBJ2-1, is DAMVIQNPRYQVTQFGKPVTLSCSQTLNHNVMYWYQQKSSQAPKLLFHYYDKDFNNEADTPDNFQSRRPNTSFCFLDIRSPGLGDTAMYLCATSRDKIQLGQFFGPGTRLTVL.